The entry below gives a single TCR beta chain sequence along with its context. This clone was detected once. What antigen it recognizes has not been identified. No base qualities exist here, and no much larger clone lies one base off it. The collaborating institutions used their own protocols to collect whole blood in K2EDTA tubes. Collaborator samples were shipped for TCRbeta analysis as frozen whole blood, isolated PBMCs, or DNA extracted from either sample type. The data belong to a study of blood T cell repertoires in COVID-19 (dated by TCRdb to the early 2020s). Describing the broader study: Samples from collaborators originated in the United States, Italy and Spain and spanned both the acute and convalescent phases of COVID-19. The prospective study material was composed of cDNA or gDNA derived from T cells, B-cell-depleted T cells, or PBMCs. Subjects who had been exposed to COVID-19, were actively infected with it, or had recovered from it provided the deeply sampled blood TCRbeta repertoires that made up the dataset. The repertoires were made available in a free public database intended to serve as a resource for research on the immune response to SARS-CoV-2. The samples were drawn from the first 160 participants of the ongoing ImmuneRACE study and from 950 to 1,500 subjects provided by 6 global collaborators. The sample metadata nearly always contained a de-identified subject ID, COVID-19 status, age in years and sex. Where available, HLA class I and class II types were obtained from metadata supplied by the sample provider rather than from assay-based typing. Here is what the overall study found, with its caveats: Clinical and demographic metadata were provided uncurated, with the amount varying by source and participant.

TCRbeta CDR3 regions were amplified from genomic DNA using the immunoSEQ Assay, a bias-controlled multiplex PCR. The authors' analysis ran thus. The number of nucleated cells in each sample was estimated from the amplification of reference gene primers within the assay. To quantify the absolute abundance of each unique TCRbeta CDR3 rearrangement, sequence reads were collapsed and filtered. For each sample, productive Simpson clonality was calculated by taking the square root of Simpson's diversity index across productive rearrangements. Not all clones reach the TCRdb copy of this immuneACCESS table, which keeps in-frame sequences only. Checked studies attribute under half of the gap to unresolved V genes and leave the rest unexplained. V and J calls and clone size follow that table, whereas D and trimming were derived from the DNA. The sample data list around 240,000 clones, and around four fifths of these were observed just once. The top ten clones comprise 1.9% of the sample.

Trimmed from V: 4 bases; trimmed from J: 7 bases; junction bases lacking a gene match: 18. Based on the germline V gene, the CDR1 and CDR2 sequences are SGHDT and YYEEEE. The CDR3 measures 17 amino acids from cysteine to phenylalanine. Of all the DNA, just the CDR3 is kept, 51 bases in frame from base 1. Rearrangement joined TRBV5-6 to TRBJ1-2, and 8 junctional nucleotides match TRBD1. The clonotype comes from a woman older than 75 with acute or convalescent COVID-19. What was sequenced was peripheral blood. DNA sequence: TGTGCCAGCAGCCCCGGACCCGCTGGACAGGGAGGTAGTGGCTACACCTTC. This sequence encodes CASSPGPAGQGGSGYTF.